This passage covers 2 T cell receptor beta chains from one sample sequenced in a study of early T cells in non-severe SARS-CoV-2 infection. TCRdb re-analysed the 5' RACE reads in MiXCR, keeping a single row per CDR3 protein. The repertoire consists of approximately 70,000 distinct CDR3 sequences, with about an eighth occurring once and the leading ten covering about 1.3%. The sequencing sample was made of whole blood. These TCRs come from an adult who was a healthcare worker with PCR-confirmed SARS-CoV-2 infection or an uninfected control (not recorded which).

The rearrangement links TRBV12-3 or TRBV12-4 to TRBJ1-5, with TRBD1 matching over 8 bases. Trimming took 3 bases from V and 7 from J; bases not matched to a gene: 5. The CDR3 extends over 14 amino acids. The CDR3 DNA sequence: TGTGCCAGCAGTTTCAGCAGGGGGCAACAGCCCCAGCATTTT. Translated: CASSFSRGQQPQHF.

This clonotype was recorded at least ten times. V gene TRBV28 combines with J gene TRBJ2-3, with D possibly TRBD1 on 6 matching bases. Germline values: CDR1 MDHEN, CDR2 SYDVKM. The CDR3 consists of 19 residues. V shed 4 bases and J shed 2 bases, with 25 bases lying between them. CDR3 sequence (DNA): TGTGCCAGCAGTTCGATAAAAACGACAGGCTTGTATGACACAGATACGCAGTATTTT. Amino acids: CASSSIKTTGLYDTDTQYF.